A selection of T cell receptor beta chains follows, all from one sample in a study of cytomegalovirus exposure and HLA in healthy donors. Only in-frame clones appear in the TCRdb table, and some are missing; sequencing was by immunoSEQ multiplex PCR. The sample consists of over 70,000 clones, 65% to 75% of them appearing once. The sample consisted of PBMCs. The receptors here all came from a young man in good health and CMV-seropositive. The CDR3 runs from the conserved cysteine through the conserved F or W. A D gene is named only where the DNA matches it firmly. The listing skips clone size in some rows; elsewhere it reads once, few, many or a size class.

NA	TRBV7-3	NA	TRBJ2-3	TGTGCCAGCAGCTTAGGGGGACTTCACACAGATACGCAGTATTTT	CASSLGGLHTDTQYF
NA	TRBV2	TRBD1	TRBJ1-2	TGTGCCAGCAGTCAAAGGGAGACAGGGGACTATGGCTACACCTTC	CASSQRETGDYGYTF
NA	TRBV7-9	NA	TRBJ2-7	TGTGCCAGCAGCTTAGAGGGGATCTACGAGCAGTACTTC	CASSLEGIYEQYF
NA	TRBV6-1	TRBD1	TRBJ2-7	TGTGCCAGCAGTGATAGGGACAGGGGTAGCGAGCAGTACTTC	CASSDRDRGSEQYF
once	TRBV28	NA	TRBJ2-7	TGTGCCAGCAGTTCCCAGGGGTCCACCTCCTACGAGCAGTACTTC	CASSSQGSTSYEQYF
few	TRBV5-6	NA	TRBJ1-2	TGTGCCAGCAGCACACGCGCAGGGGCTTTCTATGGCTACACCTTC	CASSTRAGAFYGYTF
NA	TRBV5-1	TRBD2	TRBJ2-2	TGCGCCAGCAGCATACAACTAGCGGGAGCGAACACCGGGGAGCTGTTTTTT	CASSIQLAGANTGELFF
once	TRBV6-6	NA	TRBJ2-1	TGTGCCAGCAGTCTACTGTTCGGGGAGCAGTTCTTC	CASSLLFGEQFF
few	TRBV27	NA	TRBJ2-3	TGTGCCAGCAGTTCAACCAGGGATGGGACAGATACGCAGTATTTT	CASSSTRDGTDTQYF
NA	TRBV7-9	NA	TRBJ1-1	TGTGCCAGCAGGACAGGCTATGGCACTGAAGCTTTCTTT	CASRTGYGTEAFF
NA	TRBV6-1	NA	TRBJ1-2	TGTGCCAGCAGTTTGAACAGAGCTAACTATGACTACCCCTTC	CASSLNRANYDYPF
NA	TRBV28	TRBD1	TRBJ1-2	TGTGCCAGCGGAATTACAGGGGATGGCTACACCTTC	CASGITGDGYTF
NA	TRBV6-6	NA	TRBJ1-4	TGTGCCAGCAGTTACTCGAGGGAACCTGCCGAAAAACTGTTTTTT	CASSYSREPAEKLFF
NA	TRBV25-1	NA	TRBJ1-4	TGTGCCAGCAGTGAGCAGGGGCATCGAGATGAAAAACTGTTTTTT	CASSEQGHRDEKLFF
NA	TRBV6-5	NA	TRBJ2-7	TGTGCCAGCAGTTACATCTACAGTAGGGGTACCTACGAGCAGTACTTC	CASSYIYSRGTYEQYF
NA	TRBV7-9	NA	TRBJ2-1	TGTGCCAGTCGGGAGTCCAGCTACAATGAGCAGTTCTTC	CASRESSYNEQFF
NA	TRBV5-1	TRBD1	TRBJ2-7	TGCGCCAGCAGATCTGCGACAGGGGATACCTACGAGCAGTACTTC	CASRSATGDTYEQYF
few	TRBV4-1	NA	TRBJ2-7	TGCGCCAGCAGCCAAGGACTAGGAAGTTACGAGCAGTACTTC	CASSQGLGSYEQYF
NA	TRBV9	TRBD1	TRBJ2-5	TGTGCCAGCAGCGTAGTAGGGACAGGGCTATCGGAGACCCAGTACTTC	CASSVVGTGLSETQYF
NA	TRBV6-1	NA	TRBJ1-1	TGTGCCAGCAGTGAAGCGGGAAGGATTCGAGGGGGAGCTTTCTTT	CASSEAGRIRGGAFF
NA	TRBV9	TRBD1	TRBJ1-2	TGTGCCAGCAGCGCACGACAGGGGAGAGGCTACACCTTC	CASSARQGRGYTF
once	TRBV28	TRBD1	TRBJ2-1	TGTGCCAGCAGTTTCGGGACAGAGGGGGAGCAGTTCTTC	CASSFGTEGEQFF
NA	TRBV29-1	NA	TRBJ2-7	TGCAGCGTGGGTGGGGCAGCCCGAACTGAAGAGCAGTACTTC	CSVGGAARTEEQYF